Each of the 3 T cell receptor beta chains below was sequenced from the same sample in a study of shared clonotypes between healthy human individuals. Terminally differentiated effector memory CD45RA+ cells were excluded by CCR7 positive selection of CD45RO-negative cells. The assay was immunoSEQ multiplex PCR, and TCRdb's table has in-frame clones only and misses some. The top ten hold about 1.5% of the sample, which has about 2.1 million clones, more than 85% seen once. Source material: naive CD8+ T cells from PBMCs. These receptors originate from a man between 18 and 35 years old in good health. Some clones in this sample may be carry-over from other donors' samples.

This rearrangement joins TRBV28 to TRBJ1-1, with 7 bases lining up with TRBD1. This CDR3 comprises 13 residues. With V trimmed by 7 bases and J by 5 bases, 7 bases remained unmatched. The germline CDR1 and CDR2 sequences are MDHEN and SYDVKM. CDR3 sequence reads: CASTTGWNTEAFF. As DNA, the CDR3 is TGTGCCAGCACGACAGGGTGGAATACTGAAGCTTTCTTT.

The chain is built from TRBV19 and TRBJ1-5, with 7 bases lining up with TRBD1. CDR3 size: 17 residues. V trimming: 7 bases; J trimming: 0 bases; junction bases outside the gene matches: 12. In germline, CDR1 is LNHDA, CDR2 SQIVND (reference sequence). The CDR3 bases are TGTGCCAGTACCCCTTTAAACAGGGGACATAGCAATCAGCCCCAGCATTTT. Its protein product is CASTPLNRGHSNQPQHF.

This chain uses TRBV27 with TRBJ2-2, with D perhaps matching TRBD1 (5 bases). V was pared by 3 bases and J by 5 bases, with 19 bases between. CDR1 MNHEY and CDR2 SMNVEV come from the germline V gene (reference sequence). The CDR3 is 17 amino acids. In DNA, the CDR3 is TGTGCCAGCAGTTTGGGCCCCATAGACAGCAGTACCGGGGAGCTGTTTTTT. Its translation is CASSLGPIDSSTGELFF.